A selection of T cell receptor beta chains follows, all from one sample in a study of cytomegalovirus exposure and HLA in healthy donors. The table came from immunoSEQ multiplex PCR; TCRdb's copy has only in-frame clones and leaves some out. The data contain about 130,000 clones, over 75% of them singletons. The sequenced material came from PBMCs. The source of these receptors is a male donor in good health and CMV-seropositive. Both conserved end residues are part of each CDR3. A D gene is named only where the DNA matches it firmly. Expanded clones get a size class; other rows say once, few or many, or leave the size out.

CDR3: CASSQNGQLYGYTF; DNA: TGTGCCAGCAGCCAAAACGGACAGCTCTATGGCTACACCTTC; J: TRBJ1-2; V: TRBV28; length: 14; D: NA; size: NA
CDR3: CASSPGGSSYEQYF; DNA: TGTGCCAGCAGCCCAGGGGGTTCCTCCTACGAGCAGTACTTC; J: TRBJ2-7; V: TRBV7-2; length: 14; D: TRBD1; size: once
CDR3: CASSGGGWTEAFF; DNA: TGTGCCAGTAGTGGGGGGGGTTGGACTGAAGCTTTCTTT; J: TRBJ1-1; V: TRBV19; length: 13; D: NA; size: NA
CDR3: CASSYSVGGTEDSVSF; DNA: TGTGCCAGCAGTTACTCAGTCGGGGGAACTGAAGACAGCGTGTCTTTC; J: TRBJ2-6; V: TRBV6-5; length: 16; D: NA; size: NA
CDR3: CASSLEPSGTYNEQFF; DNA: TGTGCCAGCAGCTTAGAGCCTAGCGGGACCTACAATGAGCAGTTCTTC; J: TRBJ2-1; V: TRBV11-2; length: 16; D: TRBD2; size: NA
CDR3: CASSVAGASGAETQYF; DNA: TGTGCCAGCAGCGTAGCGGGTGCTAGCGGGGCAGAGACCCAGTACTTC; J: TRBJ2-5; V: TRBV9; length: 16; D: TRBD2; size: NA
CDR3: CASSLGQGTYNEQFF; DNA: TGTGCCAGCAGCTTAGGTCAGGGAACCTACAATGAGCAGTTCTTC; J: TRBJ2-1; V: TRBV7-6; length: 15; D: NA; size: NA
CDR3: CASSLVNRGFEQYF; DNA: TGTGCCAGCAGCTTAGTTAACAGGGGGTTCGAGCAGTACTTC; J: TRBJ2-7; V: TRBV7-2; length: 14; D: TRBD1; size: NA
CDR3: CASTKTGSNSPLHF; DNA: TGTGCCAGCACCAAAACAGGGTCCAATTCACCCCTCCACTTT; J: TRBJ1-6; V: TRBV21-1; length: 14; D: NA; size: NA
CDR3: CASSLDGRGGYTF; DNA: TGTGCCAGCAGCTTAGACGGAAGAGGTGGCTACACCTTC; J: TRBJ1-2; V: TRBV7-2; length: 13; D: NA; size: NA
CDR3: CASSLFYRGTDTQYF; DNA: TGTGCCAGCAGTTTATTTTACAGGGGCACAGATACGCAGTATTTT; J: TRBJ2-3; V: TRBV27; length: 15; D: NA; size: NA
CDR3: CASSVATAQGVGGYTF; DNA: TGTGCCAGCAGCGTAGCTACCGCACAGGGGGTAGGTGGCTACACCTTC; J: TRBJ1-2; V: TRBV9; length: 16; D: TRBD1; size: once
CDR3: CAISRTSGATDTQYF; DNA: TGTGCCATCAGCAGGACTAGCGGAGCTACAGATACGCAGTATTTT; J: TRBJ2-3; V: TRBV10-3; length: 15; D: TRBD2; size: NA
CDR3: CGKGQGPTNEKLFF; DNA: TGTGGTAAGGGACAGGGGCCAACTAATGAAAAACTGTTTTTT; J: TRBJ1-4; V: TRBV6-7; length: 14; D: TRBD1; size: NA